The rows below give T cell receptor beta chains drawn from one sample of a study of T cells in Graves' hyperthyroidism and ophthalmopathy. TCRdb re-called the multiplex PCR reads through MiXCR, storing one row per CDR3 protein. Among a few hundred thousand distinct CDR3 sequences listed, approximately 17% were seen once. The sequencing input was blood. These receptors all stem from a young man with Graves' ophthalmopathy. Each CDR3 is given with its conserved first and last residue. Fields, in order: V gene, D gene, J gene, clone size, CDR3 DNA, CDR3 protein. D genes are given only for firm matches. Only part of the rows carry a size: once, few, many, or a class if the clone is expanded.

TRBV6-1	.	TRBJ1-2	few	TGTGCCAGCAGTGAATTTACCGCAGATGGCTACACCTTC	CASSEFTADGYTF
TRBV7-3	TRBD2	TRBJ2-3	many	TGTGCCAGCAGCTTAACAGCGGGGACAGATACGCAGTATTTT	CASSLTAGTDTQYF
TRBV2	.	TRBJ1-1	few	TGTGCCAGCAGCGCCCACCGGGACACCAACACTGAAGCTTTCTTT	CASSAHRDTNTEAFF
TRBV2	.	TRBJ2-7	many	TGTGCCAGCCGAGAGGGGGGGTACGAGCAGTACTTC	CASREGGYEQYF
TRBV3-1	TRBD2	TRBJ2-3	many	TGTGCCAGCAGCCATCGACTAGCGGGGCAAGATACGCAGTATTTT	CASSHRLAGQDTQYF
TRBV2	.	TRBJ1-2	many	TGTGCCAGCAACTATGGCTACACCTTC	CASNYGYTF
TRBV6-6	TRBD1	TRBJ2-7	many	TGTGCCAGCAGTTACTCTGGGACAGGGAGCTCCTACGAGCAGTACTTC	CASSYSGTGSSYEQYF
TRBV4-1	.	TRBJ1-5	few	TGCGCCAGCAGCCATGGGTCCTGGAGCAATCAGCCCCAGCATTTT	CASSHGSWSNQPQHF
TRBV13	.	TRBJ2-7	many	TGTGCCAGCAGCTACTCGGGCAGGGTGGGCTACGAGCAGTACTTC	CASSYSGRVGYEQYF
TRBV6-2/TRBV6-3	TRBD1	TRBJ1-5	many	TGTGCCAGCAGTAGGGGACAGGGAGTAAATCAGCCCCAGCATTTT	CASSRGQGVNQPQHF
TRBV7-2	TRBD2	TRBJ2-1	many	TGTGCCAGCAGCTTCCTAGCGGGGGGGCCCCACAATGAGCAGTTCTTC	CASSFLAGGPHNEQFF
TRBV20-1	.	TRBJ2-3	many	TGCAGCCTGGGCGGAGTGACTAGCACAGATACGCAGTATTTT	CSLGGVTSTDTQYF
TRBV20-1	TRBD1	TRBJ2-2	few	TGCAGTGCTAGAGATGCTTTTCGGGGACAGGGAGCGACCGGGGAGCTGTTTTTT	CSARDAFRGQGATGELFF
TRBV6-5	TRBD1	TRBJ1-2	few	TGTGCCAGCAGTTACACAGGGGGATATGGCTACACCTTC	CASSYTGGYGYTF
TRBV11-2	.	TRBJ2-7	many	TGTGCCAGCAGCTTAGCAATCCCGACGAGCTACGAGCAGTACTTC	CASSLAIPTSYEQYF
TRBV5-1	.	TRBJ2-2	many	TGCGCCAGCAGCTTAGCAGGGGAGGTCACCGGGGAGCTGTTTTTT	CASSLAGEVTGELFF
TRBV10-1	TRBD1	TRBJ1-6	few	TGCGCCAGCAGTGAGGGACAGGGGGCTTCACCCCTCCACTTT	CASSEGQGASPLHF
TRBV6-1	TRBD1	TRBJ2-1	few	TGTGCCAGCAGTGAAACAGGGGGCACAAATGAGCAGTTCTTC	CASSETGGTNEQFF
TRBV6-1	TRBD1	TRBJ2-7	many	TGTGCCAGCAAACCCTACAGGGGGTCCTCCTACGAGCAGTACTTC	CASKPYRGSSYEQYF
TRBV13	.	TRBJ1-3	.	TGTGCCAGCAGCGTAGGTAACGTGGAATACACCATATATTTT	CASSVGNVEYTIYF
TRBV10-3	.	TRBJ1-1	once	TGTGCCATCACAGCCGGAGGAACTGAAGCTTTCTTT	CAITAGGTEAFF
TRBV19	.	TRBJ1-1	.	TGTGCCAGTAGTCCCGGGCGGCGGTCGAACACTGAAGCTTTCTTT	CASSPGRRSNTEAFF
TRBV5-6	.	TRBJ1-1	many	TGTGCCAGCAGCTGGGGGTTACCAAACACTGAAGCTTTCTTT	CASSWGLPNTEAFF
TRBV7-9	.	TRBJ2-2	many	TGTGCCAGCAGCTCGGGCACCGGGGAGCTGTTTTTT	CASSSGTGELFF
TRBV9	.	TRBJ1-2	many	TGTGCCAGCAGCGTCGCGGGGCAGCAAAACTATGGCTACACCTTC	CASSVAGQQNYGYTF
TRBV4-1	TRBD1	TRBJ2-7	few	TGCGCCAGCAGCCAGGTCGCGGGTGACAGGGGCTACGAGCAGTACTTC	CASSQVAGDRGYEQYF
TRBV3-1	.	TRBJ1-2	many	TGTGCCAGCAGCCAAGAACTTAAGCTTGGAGGCTACACCTTC	CASSQELKLGGYTF
TRBV18	.	TRBJ2-5	many	TGTGCCAGCTCACTGACCCAGCCCCAAGAGACCCAGTACTTC	CASSLTQPQETQYF
TRBV6-1	TRBD1	TRBJ1-6	many	TGTGCCAGCAGTTTTTCAATTAAGGGACAGAATTATAATTCACCCCTCCACTTT	CASSFSIKGQNYNSPLHF
TRBV5-1	TRBD2	TRBJ2-3	many	TGCGCCAGCAGCTACGGGGGGGAAGAAGCAGATACGCAGTATTTT	CASSYGGEEADTQYF
TRBV4-1	.	TRBJ2-7	few	TGCGCCAGCAGCCAAAACGGGGACCGGGCTTCCTACGAGCAGTACTTC	CASSQNGDRASYEQYF
TRBV10-3	TRBD2	TRBJ2-1	.	TGTGCCATCAGTGGAAGAAGGACTAGCTTAGGCAATGAGCAGTTCTTC	CAISGRRTSLGNEQFF
TRBV28	TRBD1	TRBJ1-3	.	TGTGCCAGCAGTTTAGGACAGGCGGCTGGAAACACCATATATTTT	CASSLGQAAGNTIYF
TRBV10-2	.	TRBJ1-2	.	TGCGCCAGCAGTGAGGAATGGAACTATGGCTACACCTTC	CASSEEWNYGYTF
TRBV19	TRBD1	TRBJ2-2	.	TGTGCCAGTAGTATAAACTCAGGGGGCACCGGGGAGCTGTTTTTT	CASSINSGGTGELFF
TRBV27	TRBD1	TRBJ2-7	many	TGTGCCAGCAGAAAATCCGGGACAGGGTTCTACGAGCAGTACTTC	CASRKSGTGFYEQYF
TRBV19	.	TRBJ1-5	.	TGTGCCAGTATCCCCCGAGACAGGCACGATCAGCCCCAGCATTTT	CASIPRDRHDQPQHF
TRBV3-1	TRBD2	TRBJ2-5	.	TGTGCCAGCAGCTACGAGGGACTAGCGGAGCCCCAAGAGACCCAGTACTTC	CASSYEGLAEPQETQYF
TRBV29-1	.	TRBJ2-5	.	TGCAGCGTTGGAGGGGGGGGGGGATCGGAAGAGACCCAGTACTTC	CSVGGGGGSEETQYF
TRBV7-9	.	TRBJ2-3	.	TGTGCCAGCAGCTTAGGGACAAACCCCACAGATACGCAGTATTTT	CASSLGTNPTDTQYF
TRBV20-1	TRBD1	TRBJ1-6	.	TGCAGTGCTACAAGACAGGGTGGGGAATCACCCCTCCACTTT	CSATRQGGESPLHF
TRBV7-3	TRBD2	TRBJ2-1	many	TGTGCCAGCAGTTTGACTAGCGGGGGGGCTGATGAGCAGTTCTTC	CASSLTSGGADEQFF
TRBV24-1	TRBD2	TRBJ2-3	many	TGTGCCACCAGTGGGGGAGGGCCGGATACGCAGTATTTT	CATSGGGPDTQYF
TRBV12-3/TRBV12-4	TRBD1	TRBJ1-4	many	TGTGCCAGCAGGGAACAGGGGGCGGCACGGGAAAAACTGTTTTTT	CASREQGAAREKLFF
TRBV12-3/TRBV12-4	TRBD2	TRBJ2-7	many	TGTGCCAGCAACCCTTCTAGCGGGGCCCCCTACGAGCAGTACTTC	CASNPSSGAPYEQYF